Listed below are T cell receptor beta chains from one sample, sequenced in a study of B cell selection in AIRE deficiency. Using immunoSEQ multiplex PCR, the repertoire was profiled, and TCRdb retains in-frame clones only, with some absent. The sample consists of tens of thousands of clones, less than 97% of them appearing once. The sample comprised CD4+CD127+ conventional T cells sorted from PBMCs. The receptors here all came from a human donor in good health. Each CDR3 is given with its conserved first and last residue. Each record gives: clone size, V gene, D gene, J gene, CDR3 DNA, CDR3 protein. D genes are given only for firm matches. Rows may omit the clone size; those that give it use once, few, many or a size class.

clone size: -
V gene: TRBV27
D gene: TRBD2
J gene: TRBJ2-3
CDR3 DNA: TGTGCCAGCAGTGCTAGCGGGAGTGGCTATAGCACAGATACGCAGTATTTT
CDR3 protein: CASSASGSGYSTDTQYF

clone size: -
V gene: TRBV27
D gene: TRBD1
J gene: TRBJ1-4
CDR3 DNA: TGTGCCAGCAGTTTATCGTCGGACAGGCCGAATGAAAAACTGTTTTTT
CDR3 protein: CASSLSSDRPNEKLFF

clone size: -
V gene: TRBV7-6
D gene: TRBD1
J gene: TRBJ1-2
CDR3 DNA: TGTGCCAGCAGCCGAGGACAGGCGGCGGGCTACACCTTC
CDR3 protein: CASSRGQAAGYTF

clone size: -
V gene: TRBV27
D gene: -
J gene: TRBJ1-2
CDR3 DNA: TGTGCCAGCAGTTTGGGCTCAACTAACTATGGCTACACCTTC
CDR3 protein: CASSLGSTNYGYTF

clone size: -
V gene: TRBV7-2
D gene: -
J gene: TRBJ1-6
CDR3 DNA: TGTGCCAGCAGCTTAGTAGCGGATAGCGAAGCAGATTCACCCCTCCACTTT
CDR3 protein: CASSLVADSEADSPLHF

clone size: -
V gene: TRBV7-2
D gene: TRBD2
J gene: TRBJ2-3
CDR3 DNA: TGTGCCAGCAGCTTAGTAAGGACTAGCGGGAGGGTCACAGATACGCAGTATTTT
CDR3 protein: CASSLVRTSGRVTDTQYF

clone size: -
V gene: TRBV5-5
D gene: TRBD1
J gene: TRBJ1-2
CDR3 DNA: TGTGCCAGCACCTTGGCAGGGGGAGGCTACACCTTC
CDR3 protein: CASTLAGGGYTF

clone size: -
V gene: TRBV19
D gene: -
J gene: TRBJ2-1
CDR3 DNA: TGTGCCAGTAGTATGGGTGGAAACAATGAGCAGTTCTTC
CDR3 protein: CASSMGGNNEQFF

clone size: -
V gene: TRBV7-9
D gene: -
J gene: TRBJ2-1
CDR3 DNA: TGTGCCAGCAGCTTAACGGGCTCCAATGAGCAGTTCTTC
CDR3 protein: CASSLTGSNEQFF

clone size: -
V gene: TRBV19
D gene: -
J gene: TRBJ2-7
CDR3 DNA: TGTGCCAGTAGTAGTGGACAGTTCTCCTACGAGCAGTACTTC
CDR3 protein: CASSSGQFSYEQYF

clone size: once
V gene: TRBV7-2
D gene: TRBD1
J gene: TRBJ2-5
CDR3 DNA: TGTGCCAGCAGCTTTCCGACAGGGCTCCAAGAGACCCAGTACTTC
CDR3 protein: CASSFPTGLQETQYF

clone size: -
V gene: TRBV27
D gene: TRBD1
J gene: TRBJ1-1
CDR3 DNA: TGTGCCAGCACCACGGTCACAGGGGGCACCACTGAAGCTTTCTTT
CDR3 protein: CASTTVTGGTTEAFF

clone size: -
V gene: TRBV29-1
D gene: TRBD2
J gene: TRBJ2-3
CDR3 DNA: TGCAGCGGGACTAGCGGTAGCACAGATACGCAGTATTTT
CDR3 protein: CSGTSGSTDTQYF

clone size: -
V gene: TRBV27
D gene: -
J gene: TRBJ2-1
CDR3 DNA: TGTGCCAGCAGTTTAGGACCCGGGTACTACAATGAGCAGTTCTTC
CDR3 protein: CASSLGPGYYNEQFF

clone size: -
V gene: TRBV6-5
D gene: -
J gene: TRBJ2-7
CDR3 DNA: TGTGCCAGCAGCCCCCTTGAAGAGCAGTACTTC
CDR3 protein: CASSPLEEQYF

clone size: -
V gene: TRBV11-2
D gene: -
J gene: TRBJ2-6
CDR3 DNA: TGTGCCAGCAGCCTCGCAGCCTCTGGGGCCAACGTCCTGACTTTC
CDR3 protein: CASSLAASGANVLTF

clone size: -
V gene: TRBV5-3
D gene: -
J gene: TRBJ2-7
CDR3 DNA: TGTGCCAGCAGCCTAGGCGACGGCGAGCAGTACTTC
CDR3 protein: CASSLGDGEQYF

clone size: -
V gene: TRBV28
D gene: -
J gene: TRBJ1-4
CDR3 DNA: TGTGCCAGCAATTCCCGGGCCCTGGGTCGTGAAAAACTGTTTTTT
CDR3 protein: CASNSRALGREKLFF

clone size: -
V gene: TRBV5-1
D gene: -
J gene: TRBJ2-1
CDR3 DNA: TGCGCCAGCAGCCTCGACGATAACAATGAGCAGTTCTTC
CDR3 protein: CASSLDDNNEQFF

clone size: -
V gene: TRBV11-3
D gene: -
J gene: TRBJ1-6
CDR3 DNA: TGTGCCAGCAGCTCGACAGGCTATAATTCACCCCTCCACTTT
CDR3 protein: CASSSTGYNSPLHF

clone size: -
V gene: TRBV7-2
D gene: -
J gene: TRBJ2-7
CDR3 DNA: TGTGCCAGCAGCTATAAAGGGTCCTACGAGCAGTACTTC
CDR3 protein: CASSYKGSYEQYF

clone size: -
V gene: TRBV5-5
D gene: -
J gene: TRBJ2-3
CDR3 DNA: TGTGCCAGCAGCTTGGAATCAGGGGCGCTTTTGACAGATACGCAGTATTTT
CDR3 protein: CASSLESGALLTDTQYF

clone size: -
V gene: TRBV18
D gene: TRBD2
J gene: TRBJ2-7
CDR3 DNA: TGTGCCAGCTCACCACAGGGGCTAGCGGGATACGAGCAGTACTTC
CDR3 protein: CASSPQGLAGYEQYF

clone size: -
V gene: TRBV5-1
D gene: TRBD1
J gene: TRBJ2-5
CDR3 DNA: TGCGCCACTACAGGGGGCGAAGGAGGAGAGACCCAGTACTTC
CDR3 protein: CATTGGEGGETQYF

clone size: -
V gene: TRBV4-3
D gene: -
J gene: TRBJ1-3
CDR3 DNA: TGCGCCAGCAGCTTACCGGGGGCTGGAAACACCATATATTTT
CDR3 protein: CASSLPGAGNTIYF

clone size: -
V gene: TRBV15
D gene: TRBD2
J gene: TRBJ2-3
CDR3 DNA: TGTGCCACCAGCAGAGTTGCTAGCGGGGGGCCTAGCACAGATACGCAGTATTTT
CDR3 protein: CATSRVASGGPSTDTQYF

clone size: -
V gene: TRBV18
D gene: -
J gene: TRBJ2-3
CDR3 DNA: TGTGCCAGCTCACCCCGCCCCCAAAGCACAGATACGCAGTATTTT
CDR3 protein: CASSPRPQSTDTQYF

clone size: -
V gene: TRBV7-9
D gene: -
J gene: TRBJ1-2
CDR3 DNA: TGTGCCAGCAGCTTAACCACGGGGAAGGATGGCTACACCTTC
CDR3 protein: CASSLTTGKDGYTF

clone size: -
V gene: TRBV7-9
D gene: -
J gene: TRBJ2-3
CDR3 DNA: TGTGCCAGCAGCTCCCCCTCCTTAGATACGCAGTATTTT
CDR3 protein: CASSSPSLDTQYF